The 7 T cell receptor beta chains below were found in one sample sequenced in a study of T-cell memory formation after mild COVID-19. In TCRdb, the 5' RACE reads were re-called with MiXCR into one record per CDR3 protein. Of fewer than 200,000 distinct CDR3 sequences listed, around 20% are singletons. Sequencing was carried out using PBMCs or a T cell subset sorted from them (not recorded which). These TCRs come from a man between 18 and 29 years old who had mild COVID-19 (a few samples of this study predate the infection). Cell type and time point are not known.

In its sample, this clonotype was seen a few times. J is TRBJ2-7 and V is TRBV19, with 13 bases lining up with TRBD2. The CDR3 has 16 amino acids. V was pared by 6 bases and J by 3 bases, with 8 bases of the junction left unmatched. Germline loops: CDR1 LNHDA, CDR2 SQIVND (reference sequence). The CDR3 DNA reads as TGTGCCAGTAGGCCTCCAGGGACTAGCGGGGTCTACGAGCAGTACTTC. This gives the protein CASRPPGTSGVYEQYF. The full variable domain, in which reference TRBV19 and TRBJ2-7 provide the parts outside the CDR3, is DGGITQSPKYLFRKEGQNVTLSCEQNLNHDAMYWYRQDPGQGLRLIYYSQIVNDFQKGDIAEGYSVSREKKESFPLTVTSAQKNPTAFYLCASRPPGTSGVYEQYFGPGTRLTVT.

This clonotype has ten or more counts. The V gene is TRBV5-8, the J gene TRBJ2-4, with D possibly matching TRBD2 (6 bases). The CDR3 consists of 15 residues. Germline CDR1 and CDR2: SGHTS and YDEGEE. Trimming took off 4 bases at V and 5 bases at J, with 16 bases between the two ends. CDR3: CASSLSGGDQNIQYF. The DNA for the CDR3 is TGTGCCAGCAGCCTTTCCGGGGGAGATCAAAACATTCAGTACTTC.

This clonotype was detected a few times. The chain carries TRBV7-2 and TRBJ1-2, with a weak D call TRBD1 (5 bases). CDR1 is SGHTA and CDR2 is FQGNSA in the germline V gene. This CDR3 is built from 14 residues. V lost 7 bases, J lost 2 bases, and 14 bases lay in between. CDR3 nucleotide sequence: TGTGCCAGCACGGCCCTGGGGCAAAACTATGGCTACACCTTC. Protein sequence: CASTALGQNYGYTF.

The rearrangement uses TRBV18 and TRBJ1-5; TRBD1 matches at 9 bases. The CDR3 has 15 residues. V trimming: 4 bases; J trimming: 1 base; junction bases outside the gene matches: 2. Germline CDR1 reads KGHSH; CDR2 reads LQKENI. CDR3 coding DNA: TGTGCCAGCTCACAGGGACAGGGAAGCAATCAGCCCCAGCATTTT. Its protein is CASSQGQGSNQPQHF.

CDR3 region: CASRLTSGRPDTQYF. The CDR3 nucleotides read TGTGCCAGCAGACTGACTAGCGGGCGACCAGATACGCAGTATTTT. The rearrangement links TRBV6-5 to TRBJ2-3, with 10 bases aligning to TRBD2. V lost 6 bases, J lost 4 bases, and 7 bases stayed unmatched. Looked up from germline, CDR1 is MNHEY and CDR2 is SVGAGI. This CDR3 contains 15 residues.

This clonotype was seen a few times. The chain is built from TRBV5-1 and TRBJ1-3, with a tentative D call TRBD1 (5 bases). The V gene's germline CDR1 is SGHRS and CDR2 YFSETQ. Trimming pared 5 bases from V and 0 bases from J, leaving 15 bases between. The CDR3 totals 16 residues. The CDR3 nucleotides read TGCGCCAGCAGACCTGACGGAGGGACCTCTGGAAACACCATATATTTT. Protein sequence: CASRPDGGTSGNTIYF.

The chain couples TRBV6-5 to TRBJ1-6; D call uncertain. V shed 0 bases and J shed 1 base, with 7 bases lying between them. This CDR3 is 16 amino acids long. From germline, CDR1 is MNHEY and CDR2 SVGAGI. In DNA form, the CDR3 reads TGTGCCAGCAGTTACTCCCAGGCGTCCTATAATTCACCCCTCCACTTT. Protein: CASSYSQASYNSPLHF.